The TCR beta chain described here comes from a study of CD8 T cells in ankylosing spondylitis (TCRdb year 2017). Context from the whole study: The study set out to find disease-linked TCR variants by profiling T cell receptor beta repertoires in ankylosing spondylitis patients and healthy donors. Peripheral blood was sampled, and synovial fluid was also collected from ankylosing spondylitis patients. The whole study cohort included 85 to 120 healthy donors and 25 ankylosing spondylitis patients.

Sequencing relied on an Illumina HiSeq 2500. Quantitative 5'-RACE with molecular barcodes was the method used to prepare the TCR beta libraries. Turning to the authors' computational methods: A new computational method, built on a probabilistic model of VDJ rearrangement, was used to identify disease-linked TCR variants. TCRdb ran its own pipeline on the public reads, namely fastp trimming at Q25 and MiXCR clone calling, and kept in-frame beta chains. Here each entry gathers all rows of one CDR3 protein and keeps the most common genes and DNA. The V and J calls shown here were made by TCRdb, not taken from the authors' results. This sample has approximately 220,000 distinct CDR3 sequences in its table, and roughly a tenth of those were observed once. The top ten clonotypes cover under 25% of the sample. There are a few counts of this clonotype. What this receptor recognizes is not known. One base away there is no much larger clone; base qualities are not given.

Findings and caveats that apply to the study as a whole: Blood from ankylosing spondylitis patients appeared to be characterized by a TCR beta motif made up of seven or eight highly homologous amino acid variants. Some motif variants were previously reported in synovial fluid and blood of reactive arthritis patients, suggesting common disease-initiation mechanisms. In peripheral blood, the disease-linked clones were found at relatively low frequencies and had a CD8+ phenotype. The disease-linked clones were reported to be significantly enriched in matched synovial fluid samples from ankylosing spondylitis patients.

This TCR came from a male donor with ankylosing spondylitis or in good health (not recorded which). The material sequenced was blood, either unsorted or a sorted T cell fraction (not recorded which).

The bases read TGTGCCAGCAGCAAAGCGGGCCGGGGTCACCGCACAGATACGCAGTATTTT. Its translation reads: CASSKAGRGHRTDTQYF. This chain is built from TRBV21-1 and TRBJ2-3; the tabulated D call, TRBD1, remains unverified against the DNA. TRBV21-1 constitutes a pseudogene. The CDR3 runs 17 amino acids, cysteine and phenylalanine included. Solely the CDR3 DNA is kept, with 51 bases framed from the first base.